Below are 16 T cell receptor beta chains sequenced from a single sample in a study of identical twins. In TCRdb, the 5' RACE reads were re-called with MiXCR into one record per CDR3 protein. The data contain 500,000 to 600,000 distinct CDR3 sequences, about 20% of them seen just once; the ten biggest clones take up around 1%. These sequences were also reported in another study, on T cells expressing NK-cell markers.

The material sequenced was CD4+ T cells sorted from blood. The receptors stem from a woman between 18 and 30 years old in good health.

This clonotype was detected a few times. The chain couples TRBV5-1 to TRBJ1-2; D is unresolved. The germline CDR1 and CDR2 sequences are SGHRS and YFSETQ. V was clipped by 0 bases and J by 7 bases, with 13 bases between them. The CDR3 extends over 14 amino acids. The CDR3, as DNA: TGCGCCAGCAGCTTGGGGGGAAGCGCGACTGGCTACACCTTC. It encodes CASSLGGSATGYTF.

This clonotype was found many times. The chain combines TRBV15 with TRBJ2-2; D unclear. This CDR3 spans 14 amino acids. V was trimmed by 0 bases and J by 6 bases, leaving 8 bases between them. Germline V gene lookup returns CDR1 LNHNV and CDR2 YYDKDF (reference sequence). The CDR3 DNA reads as TGTGCCACCAGCAGAGATAAGGGTTCCGGGGAGCTGTTTTTT. Its protein is CATSRDKGSGELFF.

This clonotype was counted between two and nine times. The chain is built from TRBV20-1 and TRBJ2-5, with unresolved D. Germline-derived CDR1 and CDR2 are DFQATT and SNEGSKA (reference sequence). CDR3 length equals 13 residues. V was trimmed by 4 bases and J by 1 base, leaving 10 bases between them. The CDR3 loop reads CSATATRQETQYF. The CDR3 coding sequence is TGCAGTGCTACGGCTACCCGCCAAGAGACCCAGTACTTC.

In this sample, this clonotype turned up a few times. The CDR3 bases are TGTGCCACCAGTAATAGGCTAGCGGGAGCGACAGATACGCAGTATTTT. It codes for CATSNRLAGATDTQYF. The V call is TRBV15, the J call TRBJ2-3, with 10 nucleotides matching TRBD2. From germline, CDR1 is LNHNV and CDR2 YYDKDF (reference sequence). J lost 3 bases, V lost 6 bases, and 9 bases had no gene match. The CDR3 is made up of 16 amino acids.

This chain joins TRBV29-1 and TRBJ2-7, with 10 bases lining up with TRBD1. V lost 4 bases, J lost 8 bases, and 14 bases stayed unmatched. Germline V gene data show CDR1 as SQVTM and CDR2 as ANQGSEA. This CDR3 is built from 15 residues. CDR3 nucleotide sequence: TGCAGCGTTGTGCTGCAGACAGGGGGCTCCCTCAAGCAGTACTTC. This codes for CSVVLQTGGSLKQYF.

In this sample, this clonotype turned up a few times. Written as DNA, the CDR3 is TGTGCCAGCAGCGCGGGAGGTTGGTCTCCCTACAATGAGCAGTTCTTC. The encoded protein is CASSAGGWSPYNEQFF. The V call is TRBV5-6, the J call TRBJ2-1, with TRBD2 matching 8 bases. V trimming: 4 bases; J trimming: 2 bases; junction bases outside the gene matches: 8. Germline CDR1 is SGHDT and CDR2 is YYEEEE. This CDR3 has 16 amino acids.

The rearrangement uses TRBV5-5 and TRBJ2-2; possibly TRBD1 or TRBD2 for D (6 bases each). The germline V and J ends were trimmed by 5 bases and 8 bases, with 13 bases remaining between them. The CDR3 runs 13 residues. Germline lookup yields CDR1 SGHKS and CDR2 YYEKEE (reference sequence). CDR3 coding DNA: TGTGCCAGCAGGCGAGGGGGGCCAGGGGAGCTGTTTTTT. Amino acid sequence: CASRRGGPGELFF.

The rearrangement uses TRBV11-2 and TRBJ2-1, with a tentative D call TRBD2 (5 bases). CDR1 and CDR2 from the germline V gene are SGHAT and FQNNGV. V shed 11 bases and J shed 9 bases, with 14 bases lying between them. This CDR3 region has 11 residues. In nucleotides, the CDR3 is TGTGCCCCTAGGGTAGCGAGTGAGCAGTTCTTC. Translation: CAPRVASEQFF.

The rearrangement joins TRBV12-3 or TRBV12-4 to TRBJ2-1; possibly TRBD1 for D (5 bases). V was cut by 0 bases and J by 6 bases, with 6 bases left in between. The CDR3 totals 13 residues. CDR3 sequence (DNA): TGTGCCAGCAGTTTAGCGGGGCGCAATGAGCAGTTCTTC. Encoded protein: CASSLAGRNEQFF.

This clonotype was detected a few times. The rearrangement links TRBV12-3 or TRBV12-4 to TRBJ2-5, with unresolved D. There are 12 residues in the CDR3. V gave up 3 bases and J gave up 3 bases, with 5 bases separating them. The CDR3 DNA follows: TGTGCCAGCAGTTTTTTCAAAGAGACCCAGTACTTC. It is translated as CASSFFKETQYF.

V and J are TRBV20-1 and TRBJ1-1; 9 positions agree with TRBD1. The V gene end was trimmed by 4 bases and the J gene end by 8 bases; junction bases not matched to a gene: 8. This CDR3 has 13 amino acids. Germline-derived CDR1 and CDR2 are DFQATT and SNEGSKA (reference sequence). The CDR3 DNA reads TGCAGTGCTACAGGGACAGGGATAATGGAAGCTTTCTTT. Its protein product is CSATGTGIMEAFF.

The V call is TRBV24-1, the J call TRBJ2-5; 7 nucleotides line up with TRBD1. This CDR3 has 14 amino acids. Trimming removed 2 bases from V and 5 bases from J; junction bases left unmatched: 4. Germline V gives CDR1 KGHDR, CDR2 SFDVKD. The CDR3 reads CATSDSATGETQYF. Here the CDR3 DNA reads TGTGCCACCAGTGATTCAGCGACAGGGGAGACCCAGTACTTC.

This clonotype has more than one count but fewer than ten. CDR3 nucleotides: TGTGCCATCAGGGCGGGGGCCACGGGTCCTACAGATACGCAGTATTTT. Its translation is CAIRAGATGPTDTQYF. The chain combines TRBV10-3 with TRBJ2-3; a weak D match, TRBD2 (7 bases). The germline gives CDR1 ENHRY, CDR2 SYGVKD. Trimming cost V 6 bases and J 3 bases, with 19 bases left between them. This CDR3 spans 16 amino acids.

The rearrangement uses TRBV7-2 and TRBJ2-1; 9 nucleotides align to TRBD2. V shed 5 bases, J shed 9 bases, and the junction held 14 bases outside the gene matches. Germline values: CDR1 SGHTA, CDR2 FQGNSA. The CDR3 runs to 16 residues. The CDR3 nucleotides are TGTGCCAGCAGCATGGGAGGTGGCGGGAGGGCCGGTGAGCAGTTCTTC. It translates to CASSMGGGGRAGEQFF.

The rearrangement joins TRBV12-3 or TRBV12-4 to TRBJ1-5, with 8 bases lining up with TRBD1. CDR3 length: 15 amino acids. V was pared by 7 bases and J by 5 bases, with 10 bases of the junction left unmatched. CDR3 loop: CASKLGTGRDQPQHF. CDR3 coding DNA: TGTGCCAGCAAACTTGGGACAGGCCGCGATCAGCCCCAGCATTTT.

The chain recombines TRBV7-3 with TRBJ1-1, with a weak D call TRBD1 (5 bases). Deletions cut 5 bases from V and 8 bases from J, with 21 bases between. Germline CDR1 is SGHTA and CDR2 is FQGTGA. The CDR3 consists of 15 residues. The CDR3 bases are TGTGCCAGCAGCCTTACCCACGGGACTGTCGGCGAAGCTTTCTTT. It translates to CASSLTHGTVGEAFF.